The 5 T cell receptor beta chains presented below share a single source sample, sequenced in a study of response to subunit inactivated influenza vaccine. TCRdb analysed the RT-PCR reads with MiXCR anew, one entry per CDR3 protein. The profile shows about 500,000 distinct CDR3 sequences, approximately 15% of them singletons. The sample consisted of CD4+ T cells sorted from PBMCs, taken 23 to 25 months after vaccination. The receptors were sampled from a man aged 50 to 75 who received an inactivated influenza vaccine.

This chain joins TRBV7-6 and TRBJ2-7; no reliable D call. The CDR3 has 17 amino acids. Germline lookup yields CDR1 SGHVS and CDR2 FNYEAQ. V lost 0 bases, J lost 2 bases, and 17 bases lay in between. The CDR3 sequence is CASSLAHSGVTPYEQYF. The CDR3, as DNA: TGTGCCAGCAGCTTAGCGCATTCAGGAGTCACCCCCTACGAGCAGTACTTC.

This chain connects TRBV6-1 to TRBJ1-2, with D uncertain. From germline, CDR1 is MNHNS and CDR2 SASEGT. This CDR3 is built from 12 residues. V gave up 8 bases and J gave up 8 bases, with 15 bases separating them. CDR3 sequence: CASVRHRGGYTF. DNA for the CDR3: TGTGCCAGCGTTAGGCACAGAGGGGGCTACACCTTC.

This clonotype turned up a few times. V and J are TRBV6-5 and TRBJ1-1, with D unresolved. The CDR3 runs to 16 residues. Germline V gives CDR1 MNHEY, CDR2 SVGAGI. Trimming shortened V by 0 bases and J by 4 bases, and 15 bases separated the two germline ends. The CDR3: CASSYSTNGMGTEAFF. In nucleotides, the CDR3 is TGTGCCAGCAGTTACTCAACAAATGGTATGGGCACTGAAGCTTTCTTT.

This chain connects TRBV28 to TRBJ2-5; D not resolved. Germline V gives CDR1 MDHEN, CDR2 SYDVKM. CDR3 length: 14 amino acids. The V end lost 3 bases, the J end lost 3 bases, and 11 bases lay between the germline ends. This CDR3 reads CASSFFFMKETQYF. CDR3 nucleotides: TGTGCCAGCAGTTTTTTCTTCATGAAAGAGACCCAGTACTTC.

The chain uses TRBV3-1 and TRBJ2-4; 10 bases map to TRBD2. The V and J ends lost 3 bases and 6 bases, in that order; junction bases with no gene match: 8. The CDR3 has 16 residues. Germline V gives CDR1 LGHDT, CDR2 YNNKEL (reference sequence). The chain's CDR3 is CASSQPSGSSGNIQYF. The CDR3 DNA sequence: TGTGCCAGCAGCCAGCCTAGCGGGAGTTCTGGAAACATTCAGTACTTC. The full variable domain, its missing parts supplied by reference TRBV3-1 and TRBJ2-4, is DTAVSQTPKYLVTQMGNDKSIKCEQNLGHDTMYWYKQDSKKFLKIMFSYNNKELIINETVPNRFSPKSPDKAHLNLHINSLELGDSAVYFCASSQPSGSSGNIQYFGAGTRLSVL.